A selection of T cell receptor beta chains follows, all from one sample in a study of T cell repertoires in cytomegalovirus infection. One entry per CDR3 protein results from TCRdb running MiXCR on the reads. The sample holds around 740,000 distinct CDR3 sequences; less than 40% are singletons and the top ten take 2.5% to 3.5%. The sequenced sample consisted of PBMCs. The receptors here all came from a human donor in good health (CMV status not recorded). Some clones in this sample may be carry-over from other donors' samples. Both conserved end residues are part of each CDR3. The D gene is left open where the match is weak. Not all rows give a size; the values are once, few, many and, for expanded clones, a class.

once	TRBV7-2	TRBJ2-2	-	TGTGCCAGCAGCTTATATTCCGGGGAGCTGTTTTTT	CASSLYSGELFF
few	TRBV5-4	TRBJ2-7	TRBD2	TGTGCCAGCAGCCCTGGGACTAGCTTACCCTACGAGCAGTACTTC	CASSPGTSLPYEQYF
-	TRBV7-9	TRBJ2-1	-	TGTGCCAGCAGTGACACAAGGGCCAGGAATGAGCAGTTCTTC	CASSDTRARNEQFF
many	TRBV7-2	TRBJ1-1	-	TGTGCCAGCAGCTTAGAAGGAGCGGCCACTGAAGCTTTCTTT	CASSLEGAATEAFF
-	TRBV24-1	TRBJ2-3	-	TGTGCCACCAGTGATTTGATTCGGGGAGATACGCAGTATTTT	CATSDLIRGDTQYF
-	TRBV28	TRBJ1-1	-	TGTGCCAGCAGTTTCGCCAGCTTAGCCCGCGCTGAAGCTTTCTTT	CASSFASLARAEAFF
few	TRBV5-1	TRBJ2-5	-	TGCGCCAGCAGCTTGGTCACGGAGACCCAGTACTTC	CASSLVTETQYF
-	TRBV9	TRBJ2-1	TRBD2	TGTGCCAGCAGCGCCCTAGCGGGGGGGCCCTTCAATGAGCAGTTCTTC	CASSALAGGPFNEQFF
-	TRBV6-2/TRBV6-3	TRBJ1-2	-	TGTGCCAGCAGTTACGACGGGTCCTATGGCTACACCTTC	CASSYDGSYGYTF
-	TRBV29-1	TRBJ1-2	-	TGCAGCGTTGAAGAAGACGGACAACGCTGCTGGGGCTACACCTTC	CSVEEDGQRCWGYTF
-	TRBV3-1	TRBJ2-5	TRBD2	TGTGCCAGCAGCCACTTGGGGGGGTCCCAAGAGACCCAGTACTTC	CASSHLGGSQETQYF
few	TRBV24-1	TRBJ1-2	-	TGTGCCACCAGTGATGGTCCCGGGGGGAACTATGGCTACACCTTC	CATSDGPGGNYGYTF